Included here is one T cell receptor beta chain sequence, with context. As handled by the study authors: For nucleated cells, counts were estimated from reference gene primer amplification. TCRdb keeps only in-frame clones here, not all; method: immunoSEQ multiplex PCR. Clone size and the V and J calls come from that table; the DNA yielded D and trimming. Of approximately 170,000 clones in the sample, 80% to 85% were seen once. The sample is drawn from a study of blood T cell repertoires in COVID-19. Study-level background: From T cells, B-cell-depleted T cells, or PBMCs came the material, which was cDNA or gDNA.

Sequencing was performed on peripheral blood. The receptor was derived from a man between 65 and 85 years old with active or convalescent COVID-19.

CDR3 nucleotide sequence: TGTGCCAGCAATCCCAGTTCGACAGTTATAAACGGGCGGTACTTC. This translates into CASNPSSTVINGRYF. J is TRBJ2-7 and V is TRBV2; D perhaps matches TRBD1 (5 bases). V was trimmed by 7 bases and J by 12 bases, leaving 28 bases between them. This CDR3 contains 15 residues. Looked up from germline, CDR1 is SNHLY and CDR2 is FYNNEI. Looking up the rest from reference TRBV2 and TRBJ2-7 gives the full variable domain: EPEVTQTPSHQVTQMGQEVILRCVPISNHLYFYWYRQILGQKVEFLVSFYNNEISEKSEIFDDQFSVERPDGSNFTLKIRSTKLEDSAMYFCASNPSSTVINGRYFGPGTRLTVT.